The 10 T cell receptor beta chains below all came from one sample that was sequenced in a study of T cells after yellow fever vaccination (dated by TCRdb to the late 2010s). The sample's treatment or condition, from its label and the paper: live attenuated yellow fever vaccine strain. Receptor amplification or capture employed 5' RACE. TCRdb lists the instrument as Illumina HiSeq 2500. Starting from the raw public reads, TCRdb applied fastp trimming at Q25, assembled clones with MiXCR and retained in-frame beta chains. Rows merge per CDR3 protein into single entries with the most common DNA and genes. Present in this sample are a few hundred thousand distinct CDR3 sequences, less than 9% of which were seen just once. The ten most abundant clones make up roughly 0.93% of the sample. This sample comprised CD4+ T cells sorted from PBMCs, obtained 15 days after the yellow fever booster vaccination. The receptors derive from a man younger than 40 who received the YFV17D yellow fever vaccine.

The CDR3 bases are TGTGCCAGCAGCACCAGGGGGCGCGCAGAGACCCAGTACTTC. Its protein product is CASSTRGRAETQYF. This rearrangement joins TRBV7-6 to TRBJ2-5; 8 nucleotides align to TRBD1. The ends lost 5 bases at V and 4 bases at J; junction bases unmatched: 6. Per germline, CDR1 SGHVS and CDR2 FNYEAQ. The CDR3 consists of 14 residues. Variable domain in full (rest from reference TRBV7-6 and TRBJ2-5): GAGVSQSPRYKVTKRGQDVALRCDPISGHVSLYWYRQALGQGPEFLTYFNYEAQQDKSGLPNDRFSAERPEGSISTLTIQRTEQRDSAMYRCASSTRGRAETQYFGPGTRLLVL.

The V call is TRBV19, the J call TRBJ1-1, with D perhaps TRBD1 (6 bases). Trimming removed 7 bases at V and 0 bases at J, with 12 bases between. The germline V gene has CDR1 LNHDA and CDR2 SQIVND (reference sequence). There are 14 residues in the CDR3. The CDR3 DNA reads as TGTGCCAGTACTCCGACAGGAATGAACACTGAAGCTTTCTTT. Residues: CASTPTGMNTEAFF.

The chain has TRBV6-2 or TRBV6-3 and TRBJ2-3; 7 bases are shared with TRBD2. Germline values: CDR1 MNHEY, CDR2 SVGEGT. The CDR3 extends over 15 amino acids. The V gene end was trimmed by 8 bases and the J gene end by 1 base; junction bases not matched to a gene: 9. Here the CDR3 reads CASRLGLAGTDTQYF. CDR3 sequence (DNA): TGTGCCAGCCGATTGGGCCTAGCGGGCACAGATACGCAGTATTTT.

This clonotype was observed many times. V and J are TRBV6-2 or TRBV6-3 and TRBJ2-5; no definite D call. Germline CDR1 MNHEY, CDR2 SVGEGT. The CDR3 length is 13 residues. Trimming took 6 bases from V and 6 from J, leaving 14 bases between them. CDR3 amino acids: CASSRAGEQTQYF. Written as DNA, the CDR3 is TGTGCCAGCAGCCGGGCAGGAGAACAGACCCAGTACTTC.

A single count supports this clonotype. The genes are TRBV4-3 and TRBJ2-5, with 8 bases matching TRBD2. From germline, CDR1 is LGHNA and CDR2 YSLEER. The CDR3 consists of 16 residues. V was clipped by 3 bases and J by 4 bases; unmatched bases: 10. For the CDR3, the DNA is TGCGCCAGCAGCCAGACCATAGCGGGGTACCTAGAGACCCAGTACTTC. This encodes CASSQTIAGYLETQYF.

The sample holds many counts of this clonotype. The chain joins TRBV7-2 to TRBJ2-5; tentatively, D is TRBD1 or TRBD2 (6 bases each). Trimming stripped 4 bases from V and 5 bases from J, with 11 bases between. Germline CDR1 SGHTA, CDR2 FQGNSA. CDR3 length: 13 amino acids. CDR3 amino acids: CASSSGARETQYF. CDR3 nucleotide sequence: TGTGCCAGCAGCTCGGGGGCCCGGGAGACCCAGTACTTC.

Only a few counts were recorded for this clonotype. The CDR3 DNA is TGCAGTGCTAGCTGGACAGTTAGCAATCAGCCCCAGCATTTT. This translates into CSASWTVSNQPQHF. V is TRBV20-1 and J is TRBJ1-5; D possibly corresponds to TRBD1 (6 bases). The CDR3 is 14 amino acids. V gave up 3 bases and J gave up 0 bases, with 9 bases separating them. Germline CDR1 DFQATT, CDR2 SNEGSKA (reference sequence).

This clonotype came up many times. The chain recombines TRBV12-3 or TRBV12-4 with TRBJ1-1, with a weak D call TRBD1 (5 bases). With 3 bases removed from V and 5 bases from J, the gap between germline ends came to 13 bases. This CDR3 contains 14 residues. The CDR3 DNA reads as TGTGCCAGCAGTTTCGGAGGGGCCGGGACTGAAGCTTTCTTT. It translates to CASSFGGAGTEAFF.

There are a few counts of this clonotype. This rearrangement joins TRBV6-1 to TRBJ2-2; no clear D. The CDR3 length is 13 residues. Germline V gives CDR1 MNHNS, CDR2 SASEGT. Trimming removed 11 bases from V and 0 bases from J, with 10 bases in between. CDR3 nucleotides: TGTGCCGGGCGAGTCGCGAACACCGGGGAGCTGTTTTTT. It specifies CAGRVANTGELFF.

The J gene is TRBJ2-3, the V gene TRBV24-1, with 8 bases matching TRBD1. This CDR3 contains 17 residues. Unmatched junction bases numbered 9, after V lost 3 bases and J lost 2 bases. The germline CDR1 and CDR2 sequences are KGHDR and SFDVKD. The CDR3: CATSDLRTGHITDTQYF. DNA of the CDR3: TGTGCCACCAGTGATCTGAGGACAGGGCACATCACAGATACGCAGTATTTT.